One sample yielded the 11 T cell receptor beta chains listed below, sequenced in a study of T cells in Graves' hyperthyroidism and ophthalmopathy (dated by TCRdb to between 2019 and 2020). The receptor library was made with multiplex PCR. Sequencing was carried out with an Illumina HiSeq 2000. Amplification of TCR beta CDR3 regions was carried out from RNA transcripts. The TCR CDR3 was subjected to a first round of RT-PCR using the HTBI primer set and the Qiagen OneStep RT-PCR kit. TCRdb redid the processing of the public reads, applying fastp at Q25 and MiXCR, and retained in-frame beta chains. Rows with one shared CDR3 protein collapse into an entry with the most common genes and DNA. This sample comprises hundreds of thousands of distinct CDR3 sequences, approximately 42% of them detected only once. The ten largest clones add up to roughly 6.5% of the sample. The sequenced material came from peripheral blood or thyroid tissue (not recorded which). The receptors stem from an adult man with Graves' disease, either hyperthyroidism or ophthalmopathy (not recorded which).

V usage is TRBV7-9 and J usage is TRBJ2-7, with D tentatively TRBD2 (6 bases). Trimming pared 6 bases from V and 4 bases from J, leaving 22 bases between. This CDR3 is 16 amino acids long. Germline lookup yields CDR1 SEHNR and CDR2 FQNEAQ (reference sequence). CDR3 amino acids: CASSEQVGFGGYEQYF. In DNA form, the CDR3 reads TGTGCCAGCAGTGAACAAGTTGGGTTCGGGGGATACGAGCAGTACTTC.

This clonotype has only a few counts. The chain links TRBV7-9 to TRBJ1-1; a possible D gene is TRBD1 (6 bases). This CDR3 has 17 amino acids. Germline lookup yields CDR1 SEHNR and CDR2 FQNEAQ (reference sequence). V was cut by 4 bases and J by 1 base, with 19 bases left in between. The CDR3 DNA reads TGTGCCAGCAGCTCCCAGGGGACCGGGACAAAGAACACTGAAGCTTTCTTT. Amino acids: CASSSQGTGTKNTEAFF.

The chain joins TRBV7-9 to TRBJ1-4, with a tentative D call TRBD1 (5 bases). Trimming stripped 8 bases from V and 3 bases from J, with 16 bases between. The CDR3 spans 15 residues. CDR1 SEHNR and CDR2 FQNEAQ come from the germline V gene (reference sequence). CDR3 loop: CASSGAPLPNEKLFF. CDR3 DNA sequence: TGTGCCAGCTCTGGGGCGCCGTTACCTAATGAAAAACTGTTTTTT.

The V and J genes are TRBV20-1 and TRBJ1-5; 8 bases are a match to TRBD1. The trim removed 1 base at V and 5 bases at J, leaving 7 bases unmatched. This CDR3 is built from 15 residues. CDR1 and CDR2 (germline): DFQATT, SNEGSKA (reference sequence). The chain's CDR3 is CSARGGQGAHQPQHF. CDR3 in DNA: TGCAGTGCTAGAGGGGGGCAGGGGGCCCATCAGCCCCAGCATTTT.

For this clonotype: No conserved phenylalanine or tryptophan ends this CDR3, so it is likely a read error. The V and J genes are TRBV5-4 and TRBJ2-2; 8 nucleotides align to TRBD1. The V gene end was trimmed by 4 bases and the J gene end by 7 bases; junction bases not matched to a gene: 9. This CDR3 has 15 amino acids. Germline V gene sequence: CDR1 SGHNT, CDR2 YYREEE (reference sequence). In nucleotides, the CDR3 is TGTGCCAGCAGCCGCCCTTTGACAGGGGACGGGGAGCTGTTTCTT. Translation: CASSRPLTGDGELFL.

This chain connects TRBV2 to TRBJ1-6; D may be TRBD1 (6 bases). The germline CDR1 and CDR2 sequences are SNHLY and FYNNEI. CDR3 length: 16 residues. V lost 5 bases and J lost 9, with 20 bases in between. The CDR3 sequence: CASSSASDTGTSPLHF. For the CDR3, the DNA is TGTGCCAGCAGTAGCGCGTCAGACACAGGGACTTCACCCCTCCACTTT. The variable domain in full, completed from reference TRBV2 and TRBJ1-6, reads EPEVTQTPSHQVTQMGQEVILRCVPISNHLYFYWYRQILGQKVEFLVSFYNNEISEKSEIFDDQFSVERPDGSNFTLKIRSTKLEDSAMYFCASSSASDTGTSPLHFGNGTRLTVT.

J is TRBJ1-4 and V is TRBV6-6; D is ambiguous. The CDR3 is 13 residues long. The germline gives CDR1 MNHNY, CDR2 SVGAGI (reference sequence). V was clipped by 0 bases and J by 6 bases, with 5 bases between them. CDR3 nucleotide sequence: TGTGCCAGCAGTTACTCAAGATATGAAAAACTGTTTTTT. It encodes CASSYSRYEKLFF.

J is TRBJ2-5 and V is TRBV2; 7 bases agree with TRBD2. CDR1 and CDR2 (germline): SNHLY, FYNNEI. CDR3 length equals 17 residues. V was clipped by 6 bases and J by 5 bases; unmatched bases: 18. The CDR3 nucleotides read TGTGCCAGCAGCTTAACTCCGGCGGGAGAAGGCGAGGAGACCCAGTACTTC. Its protein is CASSLTPAGEGEETQYF.

In its sample, this clonotype was seen many times. V is TRBV12-3 or TRBV12-4 and J is TRBJ1-6; 10 bases are shared with TRBD1. V was clipped by 5 bases and J by 12 bases; unmatched bases: 4. The CDR3 loop spans 13 amino acids. CDR3 DNA sequence: TGTGCCAGCAGTCAGGGACAGGGGAGACCCCTCCACTTT. Translated: CASSQGQGRPLHF.

The chain joins TRBV6-5 to TRBJ1-4; the match to TRBD1 covers 9 bases. The CDR3 extends over 15 amino acids. The V segment lost 8 bases and the J segment 7 bases; nucleotides outside the gene matches: 11. Germline lookup yields CDR1 MNHEY and CDR2 SVGAGI. CDR3 residues: CASRGEGTGSEKLFF. The CDR3 DNA follows: TGTGCCAGCCGAGGGGAGGGGACAGGGAGTGAAAAACTGTTTTTT.

Points on this clonotype: This sequence may be a read error, since a much larger clone differs from it by one base. This sequence joins TRBV29-1 and TRBJ2-7, with 9 bases lining up with TRBD1. Germline CDR1 is SQVTM and CDR2 is ANQGSEA. This CDR3 has 12 residues. V shed 6 bases, J shed 2 bases, and the junction held 2 bases outside the gene matches. The DNA of the CDR3 is TGCAGCGTCTGGACAGGGGCCTACGAGCAGTACTTC. Amino acid sequence: CSVWTGAYEQYF.